The clone carrying this TCR beta chain was seen more than once but under ten times. This sample's time point: newly diagnosed GD, antithyroid drugs for less than 3 months. Generation of the TCR library employed RNA extracted from PBMCs. Germline CDR1 and CDR2: SGHDT and YYEEEE. V lost 3 bases and J 4 bases, leaving 14 bases between the germline ends. CDR3 length equals 15 residues. The data were taken from a study of regulatory T cells in long-lasting Graves disease. Construction of TCR beta libraries relied on iRepertoire HTBI primers and on Arm-PCR targeting CDR3 regions. One entry per CDR3 protein results from TCRdb running MiXCR on the multiplex PCR reads. This repertoire shows over 350,000 distinct CDR3 sequences, around 15% found once; its top ten account for more than 15%. This sample also appeared in a second study, on T cells in Graves' hyperthyroidism and ophthalmopathy. That paper states: From stable hyperthyroidism, ophthalmopathy was set apart by a 13 V-J model.

The starting material was peripheral blood mononuclear cells (PBMCs), obtained at new diagnosis, from a patient treated with antithyroid drugs. V usage is TRBV5-6 and J usage is TRBJ2-1; tentatively, D is TRBD1 (6 bases). The sequence came from a woman in her fifties or sixties with Graves disease. For the CDR3, the DNA is TGTGCCAGCAGCTCAAACCCCGACAGGTACAATGAGCAGTTCTTC. It is translated as CASSSNPDRYNEQFF. Full variable domain (remainder filled in from reference TRBV5-6 and TRBJ2-1): DAGVTQSPTHLIKTRGQQVTLRCSPKSGHDTVSWYQQALGQGPQFIFQYYEEEERQRGNFPDRFSGHQFPNYSSELNVNALLLGDSALYLCASSSNPDRYNEQFFGPGTRLTVL.